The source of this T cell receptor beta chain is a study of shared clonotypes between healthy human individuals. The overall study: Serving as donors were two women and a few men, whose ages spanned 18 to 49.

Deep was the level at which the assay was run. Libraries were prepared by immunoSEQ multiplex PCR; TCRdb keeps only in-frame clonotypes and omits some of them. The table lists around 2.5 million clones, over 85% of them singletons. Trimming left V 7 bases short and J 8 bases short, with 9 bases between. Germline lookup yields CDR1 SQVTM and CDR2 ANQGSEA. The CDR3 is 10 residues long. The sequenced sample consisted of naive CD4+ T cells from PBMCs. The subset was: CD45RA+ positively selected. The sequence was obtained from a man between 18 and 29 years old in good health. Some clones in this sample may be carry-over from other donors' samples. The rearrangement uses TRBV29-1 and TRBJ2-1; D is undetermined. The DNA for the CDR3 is TGCAGCGGCAGGTTCTATGAGCAGTTCTTC. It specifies CSGRFYEQFF.